The rows below give T cell receptor beta chains drawn from one sample of a study of CD8 T cells in Susac syndrome. TCRdb used MiXCR to reprocess the immunoSEQ multiplex PCR reads, holding one entry per CDR3 protein. This sample has some 200,000 distinct CDR3 sequences, with roughly 96% found just once. The sequenced sample consisted of CD4+ T cells from PBMCs. The receptors were gathered from a human donor with multiple sclerosis. Each CDR3 is given with its conserved first and last residue. D genes are given only for firm matches. Rows may omit the clone size; those that give it use once, few, many or a size class.

V gene	D gene	J gene	clone size	CDR3 DNA	CDR3 protein
TRBV20-1	TRBD1	TRBJ1-1	.	TGCAGTGCCCCTACCCGCGGGGAGGGGGCGTTTAGGAACACTGAAGCTTTCTTT	CSAPTRGEGAFRNTEAFF
TRBV9	TRBD1	TRBJ1-2	.	TGTGCCAGCAGGCAGGGGGTCTATGGCTACACCTTC	CASRQGVYGYTF
TRBV15	.	TRBJ2-6	.	TGTGCCACCAGCAGAGATTTGAGCTCTGGGGCCAACGTCCTGACTTTC	CATSRDLSSGANVLTF
TRBV10-3	TRBD1	TRBJ1-1	once	TGTGCCATCAGTGAGGACAGGGGTTCGAACCTGAACACTGAAGCTTTCTTT	CAISEDRGSNLNTEAFF
TRBV19	.	TRBJ2-6	once	TGTGCCAGTAGTGAAGGGCTTGGCGGGGCCAACGTCCTGACTTTC	CASSEGLGGANVLTF
TRBV5-1	.	TRBJ2-7	.	TGCGCCAGCAGCTTGGGGGCACTGAGCTCCTACGAGCAGTACTTC	CASSLGALSSYEQYF
TRBV7-2	.	TRBJ1-2	.	TGTGCCAGCAGCCTCGGGTCTCATTATGGCTACACCTTC	CASSLGSHYGYTF
TRBV27	.	TRBJ1-1	.	TGTGCCAGCAGTACCTCAGGGGCAAGTGAAGCTTTCTTT	CASSTSGASEAFF
TRBV9	.	TRBJ1-5	.	TGTGCCAGCAGCGTTACAGGGTTGGATCAGCCCCAGCATTTT	CASSVTGLDQPQHF
TRBV20-1	.	TRBJ2-5	.	TGCAGTGCTATTACGGACAGAGAGACCCAGTACTTC	CSAITDRETQYF
TRBV4-1	TRBD1	TRBJ2-7	.	TGCGCCAGCACCAAAGTTCCGGGACAGAGCTCCTACGAGCAGTACTTC	CASTKVPGQSSYEQYF
TRBV11-1	.	TRBJ2-1	.	TGTGCCAGCAGCTCTCGGACACTGGTTGATGAGCAGTTCTTC	CASSSRTLVDEQFF
TRBV6-6	.	TRBJ2-1	.	TGTGCCAGCAGAAGGTCGAGCTCCTACAATGAGCAGTTCTTC	CASRRSSSYNEQFF
TRBV20-1	TRBD2	TRBJ2-1	.	TGCAGTGCTAGAGATCGGGGTAGCGGGAGACTTGTGCAGTTCTTC	CSARDRGSGRLVQFF
TRBV23-1	.	TRBJ2-6	.	TGCGCCACCTCCAAGGAGGAGGCCAACGTCCTGACTTTC	CATSKEEANVLTF
TRBV6-5	.	TRBJ2-6	.	TGTGCCAGCAGTTATTCATTGGGGGGATTGCCCAACGTCCTGACTTTC	CASSYSLGGLPNVLTF
TRBV25-1	.	TRBJ2-3	.	TGTGCCAGCACGTTTAGCGGAAGCACAGATACGCAGTATTTT	CASTFSGSTDTQYF
TRBV20-1	TRBD2	TRBJ2-1	.	TGCAGTGCTAGTAGCCTCGCTAGCGGGAGGGTGCTAAATGAGCAGTTCTTC	CSASSLASGRVLNEQFF
TRBV5-4	.	TRBJ2-7	.	TGTGCCAGCAGTCCCGGACCAAGCCCCTACGAGCAGTACTTC	CASSPGPSPYEQYF
TRBV20-1	.	TRBJ2-3	.	TGCAGCGCGCTAATAACAGATACGCAGTATTTT	CSALITDTQYF
TRBV12-3/TRBV12-4	.	TRBJ2-7	once	TGTGCCAGCAGTTTCCAGGACAGCTCCGAGCAGTACTTC	CASSFQDSSEQYF
TRBV9	TRBD2	TRBJ2-1	.	TGTGCCAGCAGCGTAGAGGTGGGGGGGTATTCCTACAATGAGCAGTTCTTC	CASSVEVGGYSYNEQFF
TRBV11-2	TRBD2	TRBJ2-1	.	TGTGCCAGCAGCCCCGGACTAGCAGCGATGCCTGAGCAGTTCTTC	CASSPGLAAMPEQFF
TRBV30	.	TRBJ2-5	.	TGTGCCTTTACCATCGGGGAAAGGCTGCAAGAGACCCAGTACTTC	CAFTIGERLQETQYF
TRBV20-1	.	TRBJ2-1	.	TGCAGTGCTTCCCGGTCCCGCTCCTCCTACAATGAGCAGTTCTTC	CSASRSRSSYNEQFF
TRBV9	.	TRBJ2-2	.	TGTGCCAGCAGCGTAGACCCCAGGAACACCGGGGAGCTGTTTTTT	CASSVDPRNTGELFF
TRBV20-1	TRBD1	TRBJ1-2	once	TGCAGTGCTGGGGGACAGGGGAAATATGGCTACACCTTC	CSAGGQGKYGYTF
TRBV6-2/TRBV6-3	.	TRBJ1-2	.	TGTGCCAGCACCCCATGGGCAGGCTATGGCTACACCTTC	CASTPWAGYGYTF
TRBV2	.	TRBJ2-3	.	TGTGCCAGCAGTGGGGTAGCGTTCACAGATACGCAGTATTTT	CASSGVAFTDTQYF
TRBV29-1	.	TRBJ2-1	.	TGCAGCGTTGTCCGAGCTGAGAAGCGGACCAATGAGCAGTTCTTC	CSVVRAEKRTNEQFF
TRBV20-1	TRBD2	TRBJ2-1	.	TGCAGTGCTAGAGATCCCGGGACTAGCGGACACTACGAGCAGTTCTTC	CSARDPGTSGHYEQFF
TRBV20-1	.	TRBJ2-2	.	TGCAGTGCTAAGGGGACCGAGAACACCGGGGAGCTGTTTTTT	CSAKGTENTGELFF
TRBV9	.	TRBJ2-5	.	TGTGCCAGCAGCGCCCGAGGAGCTGGCCAAGAGACCCAGTACTTC	CASSARGAGQETQYF
TRBV19	TRBD1	TRBJ1-6	.	TGTGCCAGTTCAGACCGACAGGGTTTATCACCCCTCCACTTT	CASSDRQGLSPLHF
TRBV19	.	TRBJ2-6	.	TGTGCCAGTAGTATCTCCAAGGGGCTTGGGGCCAACGTCCTGACTTTC	CASSISKGLGANVLTF
TRBV27	.	TRBJ1-1	.	TGTGCCAGCAGTTTAGTCAGGGGACCTGAAGCTTTCTTT	CASSLVRGPEAFF
TRBV6-5	TRBD1	TRBJ2-1	.	TGTGCCAGCAGAACCGGACAGGAATCCTACAATGAGCAGTTCTTC	CASRTGQESYNEQFF